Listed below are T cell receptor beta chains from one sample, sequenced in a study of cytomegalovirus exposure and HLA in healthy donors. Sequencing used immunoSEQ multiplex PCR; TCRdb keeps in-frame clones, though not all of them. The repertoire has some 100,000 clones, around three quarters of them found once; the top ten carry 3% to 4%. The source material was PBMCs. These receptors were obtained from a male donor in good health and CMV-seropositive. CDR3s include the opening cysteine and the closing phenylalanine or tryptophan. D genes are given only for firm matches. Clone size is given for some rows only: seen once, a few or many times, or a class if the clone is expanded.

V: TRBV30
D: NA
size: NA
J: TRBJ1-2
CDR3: CAWTPGGGTGYTF
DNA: TGTGCCTGGACTCCCGGGGGAGGGACTGGCTACACCTTC

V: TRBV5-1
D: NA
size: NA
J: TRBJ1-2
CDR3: CASSDPSPGGYTF
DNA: TGCGCCAGCAGCGACCCATCCCCGGGAGGCTACACCTTC

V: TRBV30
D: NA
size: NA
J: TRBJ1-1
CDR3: CAWSVPQAEAFF
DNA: TGTGCCTGGAGTGTACCCCAGGCAGAAGCTTTCTTT

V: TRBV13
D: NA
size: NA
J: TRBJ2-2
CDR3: CASSFGTPTGELFF
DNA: TGTGCCAGCAGCTTCGGGACACCCACCGGGGAGCTGTTTTTT

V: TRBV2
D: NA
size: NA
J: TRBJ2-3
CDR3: CASSMTGKSTDTQYF
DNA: TGTGCCAGCAGTATGACAGGCAAAAGCACAGATACGCAGTATTTT

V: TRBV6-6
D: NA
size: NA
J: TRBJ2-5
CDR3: CASNGEARVRETQYF
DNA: TGTGCCAGCAACGGGGAGGCCAGGGTGCGAGAGACCCAGTACTTC

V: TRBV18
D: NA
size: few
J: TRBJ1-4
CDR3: CASSLSRHLAMTEKLFF
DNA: TGTGCCAGCTCACTGTCCAGACACCTTGCTATGACCGAAAAACTGTTTTTT

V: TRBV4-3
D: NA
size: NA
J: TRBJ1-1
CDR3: CASSQAVANTEAFF
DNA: TGCGCCAGCAGCCAAGCGGTAGCGAACACTGAAGCTTTCTTT

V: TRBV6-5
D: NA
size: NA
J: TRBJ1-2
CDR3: CASSYGQSDYGYTF
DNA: TGTGCCAGCAGTTATGGGCAGAGTGACTATGGCTACACCTTC

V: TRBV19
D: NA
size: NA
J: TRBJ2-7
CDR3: CASSDNLRTYEQYF
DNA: TGTGCCAGCTCCGACAACCTCCGGACCTACGAGCAGTACTTC

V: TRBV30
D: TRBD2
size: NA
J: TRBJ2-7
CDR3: CAWRSSGGRSYEQYF
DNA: TGTGCCTGGAGAAGTAGCGGGGGCCGATCCTACGAGCAGTACTTC

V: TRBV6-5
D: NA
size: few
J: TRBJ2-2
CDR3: CASRVQGSGELFF
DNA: TGTGCCAGCAGAGTACAGGGTTCCGGGGAGCTGTTTTTT

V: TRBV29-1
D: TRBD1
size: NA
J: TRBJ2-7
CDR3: CSVEAAGGLYEQYF
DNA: TGCAGCGTTGAAGCGGCAGGGGGCCTCTACGAGCAGTACTTC

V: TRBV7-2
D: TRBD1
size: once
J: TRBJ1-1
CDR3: CASSPPTGGANEAFF
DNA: TGTGCCAGCAGCCCCCCGACAGGGGGCGCGAATGAAGCTTTCTTT

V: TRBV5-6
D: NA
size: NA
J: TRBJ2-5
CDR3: CASSFLAAEGETQYF
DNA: TGTGCCAGCAGCTTCTTAGCGGCGGAGGGAGAGACCCAGTACTTC

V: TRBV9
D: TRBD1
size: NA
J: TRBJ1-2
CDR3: CASSVGDRDHGYTF
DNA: TGTGCCAGCAGCGTAGGGGACAGGGATCATGGCTACACCTTC

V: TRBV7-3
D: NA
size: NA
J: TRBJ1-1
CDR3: CASTTEGVSEAFF
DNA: TGTGCCAGCACCACCGAGGGTGTCTCTGAAGCTTTCTTT

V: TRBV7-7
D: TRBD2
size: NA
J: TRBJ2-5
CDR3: CASSLRTSRETQYF
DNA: TGTGCTAGCAGCTTGCGGACTAGCAGAGAGACCCAGTACTTC

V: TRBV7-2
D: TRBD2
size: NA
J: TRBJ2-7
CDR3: CASSSGGAREQYF
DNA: TGTGCCAGCAGCAGCGGGGGGGCAAGGGAGCAGTACTTC

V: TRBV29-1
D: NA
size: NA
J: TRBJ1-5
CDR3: CSVGQGGQPQHF
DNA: TGCAGCGTTGGGCAGGGTGGGCAGCCCCAGCATTTT

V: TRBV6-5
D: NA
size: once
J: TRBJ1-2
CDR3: CASSYGRTSYGYTF
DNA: TGTGCCAGCAGTTACGGCAGAACCTCCTATGGCTACACCTTC

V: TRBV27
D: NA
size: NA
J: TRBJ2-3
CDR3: CASSLGTTDTQYF
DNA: TGTGCCAGCAGTTTAGGCACCACAGATACGCAGTATTTT